This T cell receptor beta chain originates from a study of tissue T cells after allogeneic stem cell transplantation. Study results and limitations: Alloreactivity or antigen specificity of tissue TCRs was not determined; some clones might be host cells. Motif-based clustering found tissue-specific repertoire signatures shared across patients, though few clones were shared. This small cohort was clinically heterogeneous, and sampling depth was a limitation.

Survey-depth TCRbeta CDR3 sequencing reported V/J genes and productive frequencies. Here immunoSEQ multiplex PCR was the method, and the copy in TCRdb shows in-frame clones only, minus some. The repertoire holds about 9,400 clones, with approximately 65% as singletons. Deletions cut 4 bases from V and 7 bases from J, with 6 bases between. Germline values: CDR1 MNHEY, CDR2 SVGAGI. This CDR3 contains 11 residues. In the case of this clone: What it binds is not known.

V usage is TRBV6-5 and J usage is TRBJ2-3, with D uncertain. The material sequenced was tissue from the stomach, taken at autopsy. The clonotype originates from a male donor aged 60 or older with lung cancer. CDR3 coding DNA: TGTGCCAGCAGTTTCGGATATACGCAGTATTTT. Residues: CASSFGYTQYF.